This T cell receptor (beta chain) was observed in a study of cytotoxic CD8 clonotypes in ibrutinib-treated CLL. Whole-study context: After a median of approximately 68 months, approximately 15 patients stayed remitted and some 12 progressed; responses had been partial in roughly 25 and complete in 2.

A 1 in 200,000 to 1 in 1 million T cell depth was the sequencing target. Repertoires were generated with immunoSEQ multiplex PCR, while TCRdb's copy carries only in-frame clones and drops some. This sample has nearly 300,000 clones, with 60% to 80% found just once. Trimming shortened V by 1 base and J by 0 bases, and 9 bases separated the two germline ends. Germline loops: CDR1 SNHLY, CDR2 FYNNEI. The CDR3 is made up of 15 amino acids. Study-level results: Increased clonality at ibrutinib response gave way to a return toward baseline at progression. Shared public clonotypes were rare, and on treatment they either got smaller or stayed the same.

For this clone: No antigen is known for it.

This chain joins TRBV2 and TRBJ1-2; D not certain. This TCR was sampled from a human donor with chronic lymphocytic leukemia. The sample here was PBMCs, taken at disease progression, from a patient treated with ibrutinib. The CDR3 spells CASSEVVWTNYGYTF. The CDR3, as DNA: TGTGCCAGCAGTGAAGTGGTCTGGACTAACTATGGCTACACCTTC.